The 26 T cell receptor beta chains presented below share a single source sample, sequenced in a study of cytomegalovirus exposure and HLA in healthy donors. PCR primers comprised 60 Vbeta and 13 Jbeta primers. Data came from immunoSEQ multiplex PCR; TCRdb stores just in-frame clones and leaves some out. Of fewer than 120,000 clones listed, under 85% are singletons. Sequencing used PBMCs. These receptors were obtained from a man aged 25-40 years in good health and CMV-seropositive.

This rearrangement joins TRBV15 to TRBJ2-1; 8 nucleotides agree with TRBD2. Germline CDR1 reads LNHNV; CDR2 reads YYDKDF (reference sequence). CDR3 length equals 17 residues. J was trimmed by 0 bases and V by 2 bases; bases with no gene match: 6. The CDR3 sequence: CATSRNREGSSYNEQFF. CDR3 in DNA: TGTGCCACCAGCAGAAACCGGGAGGGATCCTCCTACAATGAGCAGTTCTTC. Variable domain in full (rest from reference TRBV15 and TRBJ2-1): DAMVIQNPRYQVTQFGKPVTLSCSQTLNHNVMYWYQQKSSQAPKLLFHYYDKDFNNEADTPDNFQSRRPNTSFCFLDIRSPGLGDTAMYLCATSRNREGSSYNEQFFGPGTRLTVL.

CDR3 sequence: CASSPGLAGGPGEQFF. In DNA, the CDR3 is TGTGCCAGCAGCCCGGGACTAGCGGGGGGGCCGGGTGAGCAGTTCTTC. V and J are TRBV4-2 and TRBJ2-1; 16 nucleotides agree with TRBD2. The junction had 6 bases not matched to a gene; V was cut back by 4 bases and J by 9 bases. The CDR3 is 16 residues long. CDR1 LGHNA and CDR2 YNFKEQ come from the germline V gene.

The chain has TRBV9 and TRBJ1-2, with 10 bases identical to TRBD1. The germline CDR1 and CDR2 sequences are SGDLS and YYNGEE. The trim removed 7 bases at V and 8 bases at J, leaving 5 bases unmatched. There are 12 residues in the CDR3. The CDR3 region is CASYGTGEGYTF. The DNA for the CDR3 is TGTGCCAGCTATGGGACAGGGGAAGGCTACACCTTC.

As DNA, the CDR3 is TGTGCCAGCAGCACTAGCAAGGACAGGACCACAGATACGCAGTATTTT. It yields the protein CASSTSKDRTTDTQYF. V and J are TRBV7-6 and TRBJ2-3; weak D call: TRBD1 (7 bases). The CDR3 loop spans 16 amino acids. V was cut by 5 bases and J by 2 bases, with 17 bases left in between. Per the germline V gene, CDR1 is SGHVS and CDR2 is FNYEAQ.

The chain combines TRBV27 with TRBJ2-2; 7 positions match TRBD1. CDR3 length: 16 amino acids. V lost 5 bases, J lost 3 bases, and 9 bases stayed unmatched. CDR1 is MNHEY, CDR2 SMNVEV, per germline (reference sequence). The CDR3 region is CASSPRQGGDTGELFF. Written as DNA, the CDR3 is TGTGCCAGCAGTCCAAGACAGGGTGGGGACACCGGGGAGCTGTTTTTT.

V usage is TRBV27 and J usage is TRBJ2-2; D perhaps matches TRBD2 (5 bases). Deletions cut 6 bases from V and 2 bases from J, with 16 bases between. The CDR3 length is 16 residues. Germline V lookup: CDR1 MNHEY, CDR2 SMNVEV (reference sequence). The CDR3 protein is CASSPTRGLNTGELFF. CDR3 bases: TGTGCCAGCAGCCCTACCCGCGGGCTAAACACCGGGGAGCTGTTTTTT.

CDR3 in amino acids: CASSQDSERKLFF. CDR3 DNA: TGCGCCAGCAGCCAAGACAGCGAGAGAAAACTGTTTTTT. The chain couples TRBV4-1 to TRBJ1-4; D not resolved. The V and J ends lost 0 bases and 10 bases respectively, with 9 bases between them. The CDR3 runs 13 residues. Germline V gene lookup returns CDR1 MGHRA and CDR2 YSYEKL.

Written as DNA, the CDR3 is TGTGCCAGCAACCCGGACAGCGGCACCGGGGAGCTGTTTTTT. Translation: CASNPDSGTGELFF. The J gene is TRBJ2-2, the V gene TRBV6-5; a possible D gene is TRBD1 (6 bases). V was shortened by 7 bases and J by 4 bases, with 13 bases between the two germline ends. The CDR3 is 14 residues long. Germline V gene lookup returns CDR1 MNHEY and CDR2 SVGAGI.

The rearrangement joins TRBV7-6 to TRBJ1-1, with D possibly being TRBD1 (6 bases). With 5 bases removed from V and 1 base from J, the gap between germline ends came to 14 bases. Germline loops: CDR1 SGHVS, CDR2 FNYEAQ. The CDR3 sequence is 15 residues long. DNA of the CDR3: TGTGCCAGCAGCCCTATAGTCAGGGGGAACACTGAAGCTTTCTTT. Residues: CASSPIVRGNTEAFF. Drawing the rest from reference TRBV7-6 and TRBJ1-1, the complete variable domain is GAGVSQSPRYKVTKRGQDVALRCDPISGHVSLYWYRQALGQGPEFLTYFNYEAQQDKSGLPNDRFSAERPEGSISTLTIQRTEQRDSAMYRCASSPIVRGNTEAFFGQGTRLTVV.

The V gene is TRBV29-1, the J gene TRBJ2-1, with 10 bases that match TRBD1. The CDR3 runs 14 residues. Germline lookup yields CDR1 SQVTM and CDR2 ANQGSEA. V dropped 1 base and J dropped 7; count of bases not matched to a gene: 4. The CDR3 DNA sequence: TGCAGCGTTGAAGGACAGGGGGCTTGGAATGAGCAGTTCTTC. Its protein is CSVEGQGAWNEQFF.

This clone was counted only a few times. This chain links TRBV5-1 with TRBJ2-7; 9 nucleotides match TRBD1. V was pared by 10 bases and J by 1 base, with 9 bases of the junction left unmatched. The CDR3 spans 14 residues. CDR1 and CDR2 (germline): SGHRS, YFSETQ. CDR3 region: CASHDRGESYEQYF. CDR3 bases: TGCGCCTCCCACGACAGGGGGGAGTCCTACGAGCAGTACTTC.

The chain is built from TRBV29-1 and TRBJ2-5; maybe TRBD1 (6 bases). V lost 4 bases and J lost 7, with 16 bases in between. CDR1 SQVTM and CDR2 ANQGSEA come from the germline V gene. The CDR3 length is 13 residues. DNA for the CDR3: TGCAGCGTTGTCTGGGGGCGCATTGGGACCCAGTACTTC. Its translation: CSVVWGRIGTQYF.

This chain links TRBV7-3 with TRBJ2-5; tentatively, D is TRBD1 (6 bases). V lost 2 bases and J 5 bases, leaving 12 bases between the germline ends. Germline CDR1 reads SGHTA; CDR2 reads FQGTGA. The CDR3 is 14 residues long. The CDR3 is CASSLLAGDETQYF. The CDR3 bases are TGTGCCAGCAGCTTATTGGCAGGGGATGAGACCCAGTACTTC. The full variable domain, in which reference TRBV7-3 and TRBJ2-5 provide the parts outside the CDR3, is GAGVSQTPSNKVTEKGKYVELRCDPISGHTALYWYRQSLGQGPEFLIYFQGTGAADDSGLPNDRFFAVRPEGSVSTLKIQRTERGDSAVYLCASSLLAGDETQYFGPGTRLLVL.

J is TRBJ1-2 and V is TRBV27; no reliable D call. V shed 5 bases and J shed 8 bases, with 15 bases lying between them. The CDR3 is made up of 13 amino acids. In germline, CDR1 is MNHEY, CDR2 SMNVEV (reference sequence). CDR3 region: CASSGRGPGGYTF. CDR3 bases: TGTGCCAGCAGTGGACGCGGGCCAGGCGGCTACACCTTC.

The chain is built from TRBV10-2 and TRBJ2-6; the D gene is possibly TRBD1 (5 bases). The germline gives CDR1 WSHSY, CDR2 SAAADI. The CDR3 is 16 residues long. V lost 5 bases and J lost 2, with 13 bases in between. CDR3 sequence: CASSPRESTGANVLTF. The DNA of the CDR3 is TGCGCCAGCAGTCCCAGGGAATCAACTGGGGCCAACGTCCTGACTTTC.

The rearrangement joins TRBV7-3 to TRBJ2-5, with D maybe TRBD1 (5 bases). CDR1 is SGHTA and CDR2 is FQGTGA in the germline V gene. Trimming removed 1 base at V and 1 base at J, with 10 bases between. This CDR3 has 15 residues. The DNA of the CDR3 is TGTGCCAGCAGCTTAATGGCGGACACCCAAGAGACCCAGTACTTC. Translation gives CASSLMADTQETQYF.

CDR3 bases: TGCGCCAGCAGCCACCCGACAGGGGTAGGACTTACCGGGGAGCTGTTTTTT. This sequence encodes CASSHPTGVGLTGELFF. The chain uses TRBV4-1 and TRBJ2-2, with 8 bases that match TRBD1. The trim removed 3 bases at V and 5 bases at J, leaving 11 bases unmatched. Per germline, CDR1 MGHRA and CDR2 YSYEKL. There are 17 residues in the CDR3.

J is TRBJ2-3 and V is TRBV5-5; 9 nucleotides align to TRBD1. The V gene end was trimmed by 2 bases and the J gene end by 2 bases; junction bases not matched to a gene: 3. CDR1 SGHKS and CDR2 YYEKEE come from the germline V gene (reference sequence). This CDR3 contains 15 residues. As DNA, the CDR3 is TGTGCCAGCAGCTTCCGGGACAGGGACACAGATACGCAGTATTTT. Its translation: CASSFRDRDTDTQYF.

The chain recombines TRBV25-1 with TRBJ1-2, with D possibly matching TRBD1 (5 bases). The CDR3 is 14 amino acids. CDR1 and CDR2 (germline): MGHDK, SYGVNS. Trimming took off 1 base at V and 7 bases at J, with 13 bases between the two ends. The CDR3 reads CASSESGDRSGYTF. The CDR3 nucleotides read TGTGCCAGCAGTGAATCAGGAGACAGATCTGGCTACACCTTC.

The chain joins TRBV11-2 to TRBJ2-7; maybe TRBD1 (5 bases). This CDR3 has 15 amino acids. V was cut by 5 bases and J by 0 bases, with 14 bases left in between. CDR1 and CDR2 (germline): SGHAT, FQNNGV. CDR3 in amino acids: CASSVGAGNSYEQYF. CDR3 bases: TGTGCCAGCAGCGTAGGGGCAGGGAACTCCTACGAGCAGTACTTC. Looking up the rest from reference TRBV11-2 and TRBJ2-7 gives the full variable domain: EAGVAQSPRYKIIEKRQSVAFWCNPISGHATLYWYQQILGQGPKLLIQFQNNGVVDDSQLPKDRFSAERLKGVDSTLKIQPAKLEDSAVYLCASSVGAGNSYEQYFGPGTRLTVT.

V usage is TRBV6-5 and J usage is TRBJ1-1, with 10 positions matching TRBD1. Trimming removed 5 bases from V and 5 bases from J; junction bases left unmatched: 8. The CDR3 consists of 15 residues. Germline V gene data show CDR1 as MNHEY and CDR2 as SVGAGI. The CDR3 sequence is CASSHHDRGRTEAFF. DNA of the CDR3: TGTGCCAGCAGTCACCATGACAGGGGGCGTACTGAAGCTTTCTTT.

The chain is built from TRBV9 and TRBJ2-1, with 8 bases matching TRBD2. Germline CDR1 SGDLS, CDR2 YYNGEE. The CDR3 is made up of 15 amino acids. The V and J ends lost 4 bases and 9 bases, in that order; junction bases with no gene match: 12. As DNA, the CDR3 is TGTGCCAGCAGCCTTAGCGGGGCCGCTTTCATTGAGCAGTTCTTC. Translation: CASSLSGAAFIEQFF.

The CDR3 spells CASSSSGGSYEQYF. The CDR3 bases are TGTGCCAGCAGCTCGAGCGGGGGCTCCTACGAGCAGTACTTC. The chain uses TRBV7-2 and TRBJ2-7, with 8 bases fitting TRBD2. The CDR3 runs to 14 residues. Germline CDR1 SGHTA, CDR2 FQGNSA. After removal of 4 bases from V and 0 bases from J, the junction contained 2 bases not matched to a gene.

This CDR3 reads CASSILTGEYGYTF. CDR3 bases: TGTGCCAGCAGTATCTTAACAGGGGAGTATGGCTACACCTTC. This sequence joins TRBV28 and TRBJ1-2; TRBD1 agrees at 7 bases. CDR1 and CDR2 (germline): MDHEN, SYDVKM. J lost 5 bases, V lost 5 bases, and 8 bases had no gene match. This CDR3 comprises 14 residues.

The rearrangement joins TRBV11-2 to TRBJ2-7, with unresolved D. The V end was cut by 7 bases, the J end by 7 bases, with 17 bases between. CDR1 and CDR2 from the germline V gene are SGHAT and FQNNGV. CDR3 size: 13 residues. DNA for the CDR3: TGTGCCAGCACCTGGTGGCCCCCGGAGGAGCAGTACTTC. Encoded protein: CASTWWPPEEQYF.

V is TRBV19 and J is TRBJ1-1, with 7 bases fitting TRBD1. J gave up 9 bases and V 10 bases, and 14 bases lay outside the gene matches. The CDR3 runs 13 residues. The germline CDR1 and CDR2 sequences are LNHDA and SQIVND (reference sequence). The CDR3 loop is CATTQNDRVKAFF. In nucleotides, the CDR3 is TGTGCCACCACACAAAACGACAGGGTTAAAGCTTTCTTT. Supplemented by reference TRBV19 and TRBJ1-1, the full variable domain reads DGGITQSPKYLFRKEGQNVTLSCEQNLNHDAMYWYRQDPGQGLRLIYYSQIVNDFQKGDIAEGYSVSREKKESFPLTVTSAQKNPTAFYLCATTQNDRVKAFFGQGTRLTVV.